This entry is about one T cell receptor beta chain. Its antigen is unknown. This sample was included in a study of OX40 agonist ivuxolimab in advanced cancers. Repertoires were generated with immunoSEQ multiplex PCR, while TCRdb's copy carries only in-frame clones and drops some. The sample lists 60,000 to 85,000 clones, about 85% seen once, with around 2% in the top ten. Whole-study findings and limits: Undetermined was the antigen specificity of the expanded peripheral T cells. In general, CD8+ T cells held more expanded clones than CD4+ did, on average.

The CDR3 loop spans 14 amino acids. V was pared by 4 bases and J by 0 bases, with 2 bases of the junction left unmatched. Germline CDR1 reads SGHRS; CDR2 reads YFSETQ. This sequence originates from an adult with an advanced solid tumor such as melanoma, head and neck, liver or kidney cancer. This material consisted of CD4+ or CD8+ T cells sorted from blood, taken in a trial of the OX40 agonist ivuxolimab. J is TRBJ2-3 and V is TRBV5-1; 7 positions agree with TRBD2. The CDR3 loop reads CASSRTRSTDTQYF. The CDR3 nucleotides are TGCGCCAGCAGCAGGACTAGAAGCACAGATACGCAGTATTTT.